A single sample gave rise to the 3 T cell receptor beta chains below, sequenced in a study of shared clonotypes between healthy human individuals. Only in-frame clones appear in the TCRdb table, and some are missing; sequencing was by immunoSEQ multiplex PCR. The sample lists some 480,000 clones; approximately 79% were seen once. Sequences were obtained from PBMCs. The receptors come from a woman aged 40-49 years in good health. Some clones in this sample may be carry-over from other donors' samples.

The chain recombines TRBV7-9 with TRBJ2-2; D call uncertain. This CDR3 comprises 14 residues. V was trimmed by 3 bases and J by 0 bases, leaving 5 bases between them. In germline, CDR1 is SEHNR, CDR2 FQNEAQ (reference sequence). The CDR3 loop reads CASSLNPNTGELFF. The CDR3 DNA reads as TGTGCCAGCAGCTTGAATCCGAACACCGGGGAGCTGTTTTTT. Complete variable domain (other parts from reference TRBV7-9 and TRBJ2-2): DTGVSQNPRHKITKRGQNVTFRCDPISEHNRLYWYRQTLGQGPEFLTYFQNEAQLEKSRLLSDRFSAERPKGSFSTLEIQRTEQGDSAMYLCASSLNPNTGELFFGEGSRLTVL.

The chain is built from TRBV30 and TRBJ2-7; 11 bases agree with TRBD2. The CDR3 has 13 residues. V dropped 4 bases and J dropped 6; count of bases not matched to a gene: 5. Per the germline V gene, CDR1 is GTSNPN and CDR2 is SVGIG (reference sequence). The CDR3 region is CAWKVTSGSEQYF. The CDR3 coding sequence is TGTGCCTGGAAGGTCACTAGCGGGAGCGAGCAGTACTTC.

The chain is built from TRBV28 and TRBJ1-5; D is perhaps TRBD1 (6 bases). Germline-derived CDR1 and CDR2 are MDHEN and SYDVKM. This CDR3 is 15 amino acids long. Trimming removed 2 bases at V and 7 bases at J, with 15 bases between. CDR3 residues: CASSLPTGSEQPQHF. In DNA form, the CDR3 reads TGTGCCAGCAGTTTACCCACAGGGTCGGAACAGCCCCAGCATTTT. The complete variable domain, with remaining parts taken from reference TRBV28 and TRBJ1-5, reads DVKVTQSSRYLVKRTGEKVFLECVQDMDHENMFWYRQDPGLGLRLIYFSYDVKMKEKGDIPEGYSVSREKKERFSLILESASTNQTSMYLCASSLPTGSEQPQHFGDGTRLSIL.